This T cell receptor (beta chain) was profiled in a study of spatial heterogeneity in lung cancer. Study-wide context: Detection consistently captured more beta-chain sequences than alpha-chain sequences.

Unique molecular identifiers, one per molecule, were present on every TCR cDNA molecule. TCRdb recomputed calls from the 5' RACE reads with MiXCR, one row per CDR3 protein. The data contain tens of thousands of distinct CDR3 sequences, more than 10% of them singletons. Stated time point: sample taken at primary tumor resection. There were around 72 donors, all of them untreated patients with early-stage non-small cell lung cancer. The study sequenced unsorted whole RNA from tumor, nontumor lung or frozen PBMC. The sequence came from a male donor with early-stage non-small cell lung cancer. Sequencing was performed on PBMCs, taken at surgery.

CDR3 protein: CASSLGASGTLGEQFF. The CDR3 DNA reads as TGTGCCAGCAGCTTAGGGGCTAGTGGTACCCTCGGTGAGCAGTTCTTC. This chain uses TRBV7-2 with TRBJ2-1; no reliable D call. The V end was cut by 1 base, the J end by 9 bases, with 19 bases between. Germline values: CDR1 SGHTA, CDR2 FQGNSA. The CDR3 length is 16 residues. Complete variable domain (other parts from reference TRBV7-2 and TRBJ2-1): GAGVSQSPSNKVTEKGKDVELRCDPISGHTALYWYRQSLGQGLEFLIYFQGNSAPDKSGLPSDRFSAERTGGSVSTLTIQRTQQEDSAVYLCASSLGASGTLGEQFFGPGTRLTVL.